This is a list of T cell receptor beta chains from one sample in a study of blood T cell repertoires in COVID-19. Assay: immunoSEQ multiplex PCR; the TCRdb copy retains only in-frame clones and omits some. Of 250,000 to 400,000 clones in the sample, 90% were seen once. Specimen: PBMCs or T cells enriched from blood (not recorded which). These receptors all stem from a man aged 60 to 75 who had recovered from COVID-19. Each CDR3 is given with its conserved first and last residue. The D gene is left open where the match is weak. The size field is filled for only some rows; it gives once, few, many or a size class.

TRBV24-1	TRBJ1-1	-	-	TGTGCCACCAGTGTGGGAGGTGAAGCTTTCTTT	CATSVGGEAFF
TRBV3-1/TRBV3-2	TRBJ2-5	-	TRBD2	TGTGCCAGCAGCCGGACCGGGACTAGCGGGGGGGTGAGAGAGACCCAGTACTTC	CASSRTGTSGGVRETQYF
TRBV4-1	TRBJ2-2	-	-	TGCGCCAGCAGCCAAGAACCGCCTTACCCGGGAAACACCGGGGAGCTGTTTTTT	CASSQEPPYPGNTGELFF
TRBV4-2	TRBJ1-6	-	TRBD1	TGTGCCAGCAGCCCCAAGCCCAGACAGGGTAGTAATTCACCCCTCCACTTT	CASSPKPRQGSNSPLHF
TRBV11-3	TRBJ1-6	-	TRBD1	TGTGCCAGCAGCCTATGGGGGACAGATAATTCACCCCTCCACTTT	CASSLWGTDNSPLHF
TRBV9	TRBJ1-2	-	TRBD1	TGTGCCAGCAGCGCCGGGACAGGGTTGAGTGACGATCTCGGCTACACCTTC	CASSAGTGLSDDLGYTF
TRBV30	TRBJ2-2	-	-	TGTGCCTGGAGTGATGGCAGGAACACCGGGGAGCTGTTTTTT	CAWSDGRNTGELFF
TRBV6-5	TRBJ1-4	-	-	TGTGCCAGCAGTTACTCGTCTGGGAGAGGATATGAAAAACTGTTTTTT	CASSYSSGRGYEKLFF
TRBV29-1	TRBJ2-3	-	TRBD1	TGCAGCGTGGACGACAGGGGATGGGCAGATACGCAGTATTTT	CSVDDRGWADTQYF
TRBV27	TRBJ1-2	-	TRBD1	TGTGCCAGCAGTCCTATGGGGACAGGGATTTCGAATGGCTACACCTTC	CASSPMGTGISNGYTF
TRBV6-5	TRBJ2-6	-	-	TGTGCCAGCAGTTATAGGGGTGGATCGGCCAACGTCCTGACTTTC	CASSYRGGSANVLTF
TRBV30	TRBJ1-1	-	TRBD1	TGTGCCTGGAGTGCCCCCTCGACAGGGGTGGGGACTGAAGCTTTCTTT	CAWSAPSTGVGTEAFF
TRBV7-9	TRBJ1-2	-	-	TGTGCCAGCAGCCCCAGTATTGCAGGGTCCTATCGCTACACCTTC	CASSPSIAGSYRYTF
TRBV5-1	TRBJ2-2	once	-	TGCGCCAGCAGCTTAAAACAGCCGCGCACCGGGGAGCTGTTTTTT	CASSLKQPRTGELFF
TRBV11-2	TRBJ2-7	-	-	TGTGCCAGCAGCTTAGGGTTAGACTACGAGCAGTACTTC	CASSLGLDYEQYF
TRBV5-1	TRBJ1-1	-	TRBD1	TGCGCCAGCAGCTTGGGGGGGACAGACTCTAACACTGAAGCTTTCTTT	CASSLGGTDSNTEAFF
TRBV5-4	TRBJ1-2	-	-	TGTGCCAGCAGCTTGGAAGGGACAAAGATTAACTATGGCTACACCTTC	CASSLEGTKINYGYTF
TRBV7-3	TRBJ2-2	once	-	TGTGCCAGCAGCTTAAGCTCCGGGGCCGGGGAGCTGTTTTTT	CASSLSSGAGELFF
TRBV6-5	TRBJ1-1	-	-	TGTGCCAGCGGTTGGCAGAAGAACACTGAAGCTTTCTTT	CASGWQKNTEAFF
TRBV20-1	TRBJ1-4	-	-	TGCAGTGCTAGTCTTCAGGGAAATGAAAAACTGTTTTTT	CSASLQGNEKLFF
TRBV18	TRBJ2-5	-	-	TGTGCCAGCTCCGGACAGCTACAAGAGACCCAGTACTTC	CASSGQLQETQYF
TRBV6-2/TRBV6-3	TRBJ1-2	-	TRBD1	TGTGCCAGCAGTCTCGGGACAGGGAAGGCTGGCTACACCTTC	CASSLGTGKAGYTF
TRBV28	TRBJ1-1	-	TRBD1	TGTGCCAGCAGTAACGGACAGGGGAATATGAACACTGAAGCTTTCTTT	CASSNGQGNMNTEAFF
TRBV19	TRBJ2-1	-	TRBD2	TGTGCCAGTAGTACACCGGGACTAGCGGGAGGGGCGGATGAGCAGTTCTTC	CASSTPGLAGGADEQFF
TRBV5-1	TRBJ2-2	-	-	TGCGCCAGCAGCCGCTGGACAGAGAACACCGGGGAGCTGTTTTTT	CASSRWTENTGELFF
TRBV18	TRBJ1-5	-	TRBD1	TGTGCCAGCTCACCCCGACAGGGCGCCAATCAGCCCCAGCATTTT	CASSPRQGANQPQHF
TRBV10-3	TRBJ2-1	-	-	TGTGCCATCACAATCCAAGCGTCGGGTTCCTACAATGAGCAGTTCTTC	CAITIQASGSYNEQFF
TRBV24-1	TRBJ1-2	-	TRBD1	TGTGCCACCAGTGACCAAGGACAGGGTTATGGCTACACCTTC	CATSDQGQGYGYTF
TRBV6-5	TRBJ2-2	-	-	TGTGCCAGCAGTTACTCAAGCGGATTCACCGGGGAGCTGTTTTTT	CASSYSSGFTGELFF
TRBV11-2	TRBJ1-6	once	-	TGTGCCAGCAGCCGCGGACAAAAGCAGTCACCCCTCCACTTT	CASSRGQKQSPLHF
TRBV10-1	TRBJ2-3	-	-	TGCGCCAGCAGTGTATCGGGTGGGGATACGCAGTATTTT	CASSVSGGDTQYF
TRBV7-8	TRBJ1-3	-	-	TGTGCCAGCAGCTTATCTGGGACTCCTACTGGAAACACCATATATTTT	CASSLSGTPTGNTIYF
TRBV6-5	TRBJ1-5	-	TRBD1	TGTGCCAGCAGGACCGGGACAGGGGGCCAGTCCCAGCATTTT	CASRTGTGGQSQHF
TRBV7-9	TRBJ1-4	-	-	TGTGCCAGCAGCTCACAGAATGAAAAACTGTTTTTT	CASSSQNEKLFF
TRBV13	TRBJ1-6	-	-	TGTGCCAGCAGTCCTCAGGGATTGTCTTCACCCCTCCACTTT	CASSPQGLSSPLHF
TRBV10-3	TRBJ2-7	-	TRBD1	TGTGCCATCAGTGGGGGGGGACAGGGTCGTCGCGAGCAGTACTTC	CAISGGGQGRREQYF
TRBV7-2	TRBJ1-2	-	TRBD1	TGTGCCAGCAGCTTAGGTCTCCGACAGGGACTTTATGGCTACACCTTC	CASSLGLRQGLYGYTF
TRBV2	TRBJ1-2	-	-	TGTGCCAGCAGTGTATTGGGGGCTGAATATGGCTACACCTTC	CASSVLGAEYGYTF
TRBV5-1	TRBJ2-5	-	-	TGCGCCAGCAGCAGCACAACAGGAGTTCAAGAGACCCAGTACTTC	CASSSTTGVQETQYF
TRBV7-9	TRBJ1-2	-	-	TGTGCCAGCAGAAAGAGGACACTTGGCTACACCTTC	CASRKRTLGYTF
TRBV9	TRBJ2-3	once	-	TGTGCCAGCAGCTCGGGGGATACGCAGTATTTT	CASSSGDTQYF
TRBV27	TRBJ2-2	-	-	TGTGCCAGCAGTTTATTTGCAACTACCGGGGAGCTGTTTTTT	CASSLFATTGELFF
TRBV9	TRBJ2-1	-	TRBD2	TGTGCCAGCAGCGTAGGGGGTAGCGGGGGACTAGGAAATGAGCAGTTCTTC	CASSVGGSGGLGNEQFF
TRBV7-9	TRBJ1-4	-	-	TGTGCCAGCAGCTTAGATGGGGGCTTCGGATCAACTAATGAAAAACTGTTTTTT	CASSLDGGFGSTNEKLFF
TRBV25-1	TRBJ1-3	-	-	TGTGCCAGTCAGTCCTCTGGAAACACCATATATTTT	CASQSSGNTIYF
TRBV5-6	TRBJ1-5	-	TRBD1	TGTGCCAGCAGCAGACAGGGGCGGAATCAGCCCCAGCATTTT	CASSRQGRNQPQHF